This T cell receptor (beta chain) was observed in a study of shared clonotypes between healthy human individuals. Looked up from germline, CDR1 is ENHRY and CDR2 is SYGVKD. With 0 bases removed from V and 0 bases from J, the gap between germline ends came to 2 bases. The CDR3 covers 13 residues. As concerns this clone: Within the sample, other DNA sequences also encode this same CDR3.

Assay used: immunoSEQ multiplex PCR; TCRdb lists only in-frame clones, some missing. The table has 2 million to 2.5 million clones, 90% to 96% seen once; the top ten hold around 0.13%. The V call is TRBV10-3, the J call TRBJ1-2, with D unclear. Source material: naive CD4+ T cells sorted from blood. Subset meaning: CD45RA+ positively selected. The receptor was derived from a man aged 18-30 years in good health. This chain's CDR3 is CAISESANYGYTF. CDR3 bases: TGTGCCATCAGTGAGTCGGCTAACTATGGCTACACCTTC.